This T cell receptor beta chain emerged from a study of CD8 T cells in Susac syndrome. Study-level points and caveats: Acknowledgment was made by the study that its TCR sequencing and HLA analysis involved a relatively small number of individuals.

Germline V CDR1 and CDR2: SGHTA, FQGNSA. This CDR3 is built from 13 residues. Germline trimming cut 6 bases from V and 4 bases from J; bases unmatched to any gene: 5. Controls matched for age and sex were healthy donors. Negative magnetic isolation gave CD8+ and CD4+ cells; FACS enriched CD8+ TEMRA. As to this clonotype: Its antigen is currently unknown.

Roughly 0.45 to 1 ug RNA was reverse transcribed with random hexamers. The method of amplification for TCR beta CDR3 was immunoSEQ multiplex PCR, covering 54 Vbeta and 13 Jbeta. TCRdb re-called the immunoSEQ multiplex PCR reads through MiXCR, storing one row per CDR3 protein. In the table there are roughly 180,000 distinct CDR3 sequences, roughly 94% of which are singletons. Input material: CD4+ T cells from PBMCs. This sequence was found in a human donor in good health. V is TRBV7-2 and J is TRBJ1-1; 7 bases line up with TRBD1. The DNA of the CDR3 is TGTGCCAGCAGGGTGGGACAGCCCACTGAAGCTTTCTTT. Encoded protein: CASRVGQPTEAFF.